The next 19 T cell receptor beta chains were all read from a single sample in a study of T cells in Graves' hyperthyroidism and ophthalmopathy. Researchers amplified the TCR beta CDR3 regions from RNA transcripts. Initially, a first-round RT-PCR of the TCR CDR3 employed the HTBI primer set. Via MiXCR, TCRdb re-called the multiplex PCR reads, giving one row per CDR3 protein. The table has around 350,000 distinct CDR3 sequences, over 15% seen once. The specimen sequenced was blood. These TCRs come from a woman between 18 and 30 years old with Graves' hyperthyroidism.

This clonotype appeared many times. V gene TRBV11-3 combines with J gene TRBJ1-1; no firm D call. In germline, CDR1 is SGHNT, CDR2 YENEEA. The CDR3 totals 13 residues. V was shortened by 2 bases and J by 1 base, with 5 bases between the two germline ends. In DNA form, the CDR3 reads TGTGCCAGCAGCTTAAACGAGAACACTGAAGCTTTCTTT. Residues: CASSLNENTEAFF.

This clonotype was seen at least ten times. This sequence joins TRBV4-1 and TRBJ2-5, with D perhaps matching TRBD2 (6 bases). The CDR3 has 15 residues. CDR1 and CDR2 from the germline V gene are MGHRA and YSYEKL. The V end was cut by 0 bases, the J end by 3 bases, with 11 bases between. CDR3 residues: CASSQDGTHKETQYF. CDR3 DNA: TGCGCCAGCAGCCAAGATGGGACTCATAAAGAGACCCAGTACTTC.

This clonotype was recorded many times. The rearrangement joins TRBV19 to TRBJ1-5; weak D call: TRBD1 (5 bases). CDR1 LNHDA and CDR2 SQIVND come from the germline V gene (reference sequence). Trimming cost V 2 bases and J 0 bases, with 14 bases left between them. The CDR3 is 17 residues long. CDR3 loop: CASSIQGGGYSNQPQHF. CDR3 nucleotide sequence: TGTGCCAGTAGTATACAGGGAGGTGGATATAGCAATCAGCCCCAGCATTTT.

The sample holds many counts of this clonotype. This chain joins TRBV7-3 and TRBJ2-2; perhaps D is TRBD1 or TRBD2 (5 bases each). Germline CDR1 reads SGHTA; CDR2 reads FQGTGA. CDR3 length equals 14 residues. Trimming pared 2 bases from V and 5 bases from J, leaving 9 bases between. CDR3 DNA: TGTGCCAGCAGCTTATTGGGGGATACCGGGGAGCTGTTTTTT. This codes for CASSLLGDTGELFF.

This rearrangement joins TRBV6-5 to TRBJ2-5; D call uncertain. Germline CDR1 reads MNHEY; CDR2 reads SVGAGI. This CDR3 contains 12 residues. V lost 5 bases, J lost 5 bases, and 9 bases lay in between. This CDR3 reads CASSQNGETQYF. DNA of the CDR3: TGTGCCAGCAGTCAAAACGGGGAGACCCAGTACTTC.

This clonotype was found many times. This chain joins TRBV10-3 and TRBJ1-3; weak D call: TRBD1 (5 bases). This CDR3 has 16 amino acids. Germline lookup yields CDR1 ENHRY and CDR2 SYGVKD. V dropped 4 bases and J dropped 4 bases, with 17 bases sitting between them. The CDR3 DNA is TGTGCCATCAGTGCTAACTGGGGGTTCATCGGAAACACCATATATTTT. It specifies CAISANWGFIGNTIYF.

This clonotype came up many times. V and J are TRBV6-1 and TRBJ1-3; no definite D call. Germline values: CDR1 MNHNS, CDR2 SASEGT. V lost 8 bases and J lost 0, with 11 bases in between. The CDR3 runs to 14 residues. CDR3 region: CASQDSSSGNTIYF. The DNA for the CDR3 is TGTGCCAGCCAAGACTCTTCCTCTGGAAACACCATATATTTT.

This clonotype was counted at least ten times. The J gene is TRBJ1-5, the V gene TRBV3-1; D remains unclear. The CDR3 is 17 amino acids. Trimming removed 1 base from V and 6 bases from J, with 19 bases in between. The germline V gene has CDR1 LGHDT and CDR2 YNNKEL (reference sequence). This CDR3 is CASSQGSWTGRAQPQHF. In DNA, the CDR3 is TGTGCCAGCAGCCAAGGGTCGTGGACTGGCCGGGCTCAGCCCCAGCATTTT.

This clonotype appeared many times. The chain joins TRBV20-1 to TRBJ1-1; D gene unclear. Trimming cost V 3 bases and J 9 bases, with 20 bases left between them. The CDR3 is made up of 14 amino acids. CDR1 and CDR2 from the germline V gene are DFQATT and SNEGSKA (reference sequence). DNA of the CDR3: TGCAGTGCTAGCTGGGGAGGGTCTTACAACAAAGCTTTCTTT. Encoded protein: CSASWGGSYNKAFF.

This clonotype appeared a few times. This chain joins TRBV5-5 and TRBJ1-5; the D gene is possibly TRBD1 (5 bases). There are 14 residues in the CDR3. In germline, CDR1 is SGHKS, CDR2 YYEKEE (reference sequence). Trimming left V 5 bases short and J 6 bases short, with 15 bases between. The chain's CDR3 is CASSFTRQIQPQHF. The CDR3, as DNA: TGTGCCAGCAGTTTTACTCGACAGATTCAGCCCCAGCATTTT.

The table lists this clonotype with many counts. The chain is built from TRBV5-8 and TRBJ2-5; D is uncertain. Trimming left V 2 bases short and J 3 bases short, with 8 bases between. This CDR3 comprises 13 residues. The germline V gene encodes CDR1 SGHTS and CDR2 YDEGEE. In DNA form, the CDR3 reads TGTGCCAGCAGCTTCGCGCTTGAAGAGACCCAGTACTTC. Translated: CASSFALEETQYF.

The CDR3 coding sequence is TGTGCCAGCAGCTTAGGGATGGTAGGGTCTAGGCTACAAGAGACCCAGTACTTC. Protein sequence: CASSLGMVGSRLQETQYF. The chain couples TRBV11-2 to TRBJ2-5; unclear D gene. The CDR3 loop spans 18 amino acids. Germline CDR1 is SGHAT and CDR2 is FQNNGV. Trimming left V 1 base short and J 2 bases short, with 20 bases between. Using reference TRBV11-2 and TRBJ2-5 for the parts outside the CDR3, the full variable domain is EAGVAQSPRYKIIEKRQSVAFWCNPISGHATLYWYQQILGQGPKLLIQFQNNGVVDDSQLPKDRFSAERLKGVDSTLKIQPAKLEDSAVYLCASSLGMVGSRLQETQYFGPGTRLLVL.

This clonotype was recorded many times. This sequence joins TRBV6-1 and TRBJ2-7, with a tentative D call TRBD1 (5 bases). The germline gives CDR1 MNHNS, CDR2 SASEGT. Deletions cut 1 base from V and 6 bases from J, with 10 bases between. The CDR3 spans 13 residues. The DNA of the CDR3 is TGTGCCAGCAGTGAAGAAATCCAGGGCGAGCAGTACTTC. It encodes CASSEEIQGEQYF.

This clonotype was observed many times. V usage is TRBV12-3 or TRBV12-4 and J usage is TRBJ1-5, with D uncertain. V was trimmed by 6 bases and J by 3 bases, leaving 9 bases between them. This CDR3 is 13 amino acids long. CDR3 region: CASSDNYNQPQHF. As DNA, the CDR3 is TGTGCCAGCAGCGACAACTACAATCAGCCCCAGCATTTT.

At least ten counts were recorded for this clonotype. J is TRBJ1-2 and V is TRBV18; D gene ambiguous. Per germline, CDR1 KGHSH and CDR2 LQKENI. V lost 2 bases, J lost 4 bases, and 11 bases lay in between. The CDR3 consists of 14 residues. This CDR3 reads CASSPGVGGYGYTF. In nucleotides, the CDR3 is TGTGCCAGCTCACCAGGGGTGGGTGGCTATGGCTACACCTTC. Filled out from reference TRBV18 and TRBJ1-2, the complete variable domain reads NAGVMQNPRHLVRRRGQEARLRCSPMKGHSHVYWYRQLPEEGLKFMVYLQKENIIDESGMPKERFSAEFPKEGPSILRIQQVVRGDSAAYFCASSPGVGGYGYTFGSGTRLTVV.

This clonotype was recorded at least ten times. The CDR3 region is CASSRGDSYSNQPQHF. The DNA of the CDR3 is TGTGCCAGCAGCCGAGGGGACAGTTATAGCAATCAGCCCCAGCATTTT. The chain employs TRBV11-2 and TRBJ1-5, with 7 bases lining up with TRBD1. The CDR3 contains 16 residues. With V trimmed by 5 bases and J by 0 bases, 7 bases remained unmatched. Germline CDR1 is SGHAT and CDR2 is FQNNGV.

The V call is TRBV6-2 or TRBV6-3, the J call TRBJ1-2, with a possible D match to TRBD1 (5 bases). Deletions cut 5 bases from V and 7 bases from J, with 11 bases between. Germline V gives CDR1 MNHEY, CDR2 SVGEGT. The length of the CDR3 is 12 residues. The CDR3 nucleotides read TGTGCCAGCAGTCCCGGGACGTTTGGCTACACCTTC. It specifies CASSPGTFGYTF.

The V and J genes are TRBV6-1 and TRBJ2-7; 7 bases fit TRBD2. CDR1 and CDR2 (germline): MNHNS, SASEGT. CDR3 length equals 14 residues. Trimming cost V 5 bases and J 2 bases; bases outside gene matches: 6. This chain's CDR3 is CASSTTGGTYEQYF. The CDR3 DNA follows: TGTGCCAGCAGTACAACGGGAGGCACCTACGAGCAGTACTTC.

Ten or more counts support this clonotype. The rearrangement links TRBV10-1 to TRBJ1-1; D possibly corresponds to TRBD1 (5 bases). The CDR3 extends over 15 amino acids. Germline assignment: CDR1 WNHNN and CDR2 SYGVQD (reference sequence). V gave up 4 bases and J gave up 4 bases, with 16 bases separating them. The DNA for the CDR3 is TGCGCCAGCAGTGGTTCGCAGGGACGAGTCACTGAAGCTTTCTTT. It is translated as CASSGSQGRVTEAFF.